Following are 14 T cell receptor beta chains from one sample sequenced in a study of cytomegalovirus exposure and HLA in healthy donors (dated by TCRdb to about 2017). Library preparation used the immunoSEQ multiplex PCR assay. For the multiplex PCR, a mixture combining 60 forward primers for TCR Vbeta segments and 13 reverse primers for TCR Jbeta segments was used. TCRdb obtained this table from immuneACCESS and retained in-frame rearrangements with V and J assigned. These tables miss some clones; where compared with another copy, unresolved V genes account for less than half of the shortfall, and the remainder is unexplained. A total of about 130,000 clones appear in this sample, approximately 79% of them only once. The top ten clonotypes cover roughly 4% of the sample. The sequenced material came from PBMCs. The source is a man in his fifties in good health and CMV-seropositive.

The rearrangement uses TRBV6-1 and TRBJ2-7, with D possibly being TRBD1 (5 bases). This CDR3 region has 13 residues. Germline CDR1 is MNHNS and CDR2 is SASEGT. V was shortened by 7 bases and J by 3 bases, with 13 bases between the two germline ends. The CDR3 DNA reads TGTGCCAGCACCCCAGGGCCCGTCTACGAGCAGTACTTC. As protein: CASTPGPVYEQYF.

This sequence joins TRBV28 and TRBJ2-7; possible D gene TRBD1, 5 bases. The CDR3 contains 15 residues. Germline values: CDR1 MDHEN, CDR2 SYDVKM. Trimming pared 7 bases from V and 5 bases from J, leaving 21 bases between. This CDR3 is CASTSPAGQNHEQYF. The DNA for the CDR3 is TGTGCCAGCACCAGCCCGGCCGGACAAAACCACGAGCAGTACTTC.

The V and J genes are TRBV7-8 and TRBJ2-7, with 7 bases fitting TRBD1. CDR3 length equals 13 residues. The germline gives CDR1 SGHVS, CDR2 FQNEAQ. J gave up 5 bases and V 5 bases, and 6 bases lay outside the gene matches. CDR3 DNA: TGTGCCAGCAGCCGTGACAGGGCCCACGAGCAGTACTTC. Its translation is CASSRDRAHEQYF.

This clone was detected only once. The chain recombines TRBV5-6 with TRBJ2-3; tentatively, D is TRBD1 (6 bases). This CDR3 has 14 amino acids. Germline-derived CDR1 and CDR2 are SGHDT and YYEEEE. V shed 0 bases and J shed 5 bases, with 10 bases lying between them. As DNA, the CDR3 is TGTGCCAGCAGCTTGGTGGCAGGGGAAGATACGCAGTATTTT. Amino acids: CASSLVAGEDTQYF.

This chain uses TRBV29-1 with TRBJ2-1, with TRBD1 as a possible D gene (6 bases). CDR1 is SQVTM and CDR2 is ANQGSEA in the germline V gene. Trimming took off 4 bases at V and 2 bases at J, with 12 bases between the two ends. The length of the CDR3 is 14 residues. CDR3 amino acids: CSVVAGAPYNEQFF. The DNA for the CDR3 is TGCAGCGTTGTAGCAGGGGCTCCCTACAATGAGCAGTTCTTC.

This chain uses TRBV7-9 with TRBJ1-1; the match to TRBD1 covers 9 bases. The V segment lost 6 bases and the J segment 6 bases; nucleotides outside the gene matches: 11. CDR1 SEHNR and CDR2 FQNEAQ come from the germline V gene (reference sequence). The CDR3 consists of 15 residues. The CDR3 bases are TGTGCCAGCAGAGTGGGGACAGGGAAGGACCCTGAAGCTTTCTTT. It specifies CASRVGTGKDPEAFF.

The chain has TRBV9 and TRBJ2-1; TRBD2 aligns across 7 bases. V lost 0 bases to trimming and J lost 2 bases; unmatched junction nucleotides: 5. The CDR3 is 16 amino acids. The germline V gene encodes CDR1 SGDLS and CDR2 YYNGEE. CDR3 sequence: CASSVATGGTYNEQFF. The DNA of the CDR3 is TGTGCCAGCAGCGTAGCTACGGGGGGTACCTACAATGAGCAGTTCTTC.

This clone was seen a handful of times. The chain is built from TRBV6-5 and TRBJ2-1; D uncertain. Germline CDR1 and CDR2: MNHEY and SVGAGI. V lost 8 bases, J lost 9 bases, and 14 bases lay in between. The CDR3 extends over 12 amino acids. CDR3 in DNA: TGTGCCAGCCAGACGGAGCGACGTGAGCAGTTCTTC. It translates to CASQTERREQFF.

This sequence joins TRBV19 and TRBJ1-5, with no clear D. Germline loops: CDR1 LNHDA, CDR2 SQIVND (reference sequence). Trimming removed 6 bases at V and 5 bases at J, with 11 bases between. The CDR3 has 13 amino acids. The CDR3 nucleotides read TGTGCCAGTAGGGAGGTTATGGATCAGCCCCAGCATTTT. The encoded protein is CASREVMDQPQHF.

The chain uses TRBV5-1 and TRBJ2-7, with 7 nucleotides matching TRBD2. The CDR3 runs to 15 residues. V dropped 4 bases and J dropped 3; count of bases not matched to a gene: 10. Germline CDR1 SGHRS, CDR2 YFSETQ. Here the CDR3 DNA reads TGCGCCAGCAGCCCCCGCGGCGGGAGCCTCTACGAGCAGTACTTC. As protein: CASSPRGGSLYEQYF. The full variable domain, in which reference TRBV5-1 and TRBJ2-7 provide the parts outside the CDR3, is KAGVTQTPRYLIKTRGQQVTLSCSPISGHRSVSWYQQTPGQGLQFLFEYFSETQRNKGNFPGRFSGRQFSNSRSEMNVSTLELGDSALYLCASSPRGGSLYEQYFGPGTRLTVT.

The chain links TRBV6-5 to TRBJ1-3; 7 bases agree with TRBD1. Per germline, CDR1 MNHEY and CDR2 SVGAGI. With 6 bases clipped from V and 0 bases from J, the junction kept 2 bases outside the gene matches. The CDR3 runs to 14 residues. DNA of the CDR3: TGTGCCAGCAGGCGGGACAGCTCTGGAAACACCATATATTTT. Encoded protein: CASRRDSSGNTIYF.

The chain joins TRBV6-5 to TRBJ2-7, with TRBD2 identical over 8 bases. Unmatched junction bases numbered 7, after V lost 6 bases and J lost 0 bases. Germline V lookup: CDR1 MNHEY, CDR2 SVGAGI. CDR3 size: 15 residues. The CDR3 bases are TGTGCCAGCAGGAAACTAGCGGCGATCTCCTACGAGCAGTACTTC. Protein: CASRKLAAISYEQYF.

The gene calls are TRBV7-2 and TRBJ1-5; TRBD1 agrees at 8 bases. The germline gives CDR1 SGHTA, CDR2 FQGNSA. Trimming cost V 6 bases and J 6 bases; bases outside gene matches: 10. The CDR3 spans 15 residues. DNA for the CDR3: TGTGCCAGCAGGTCGACAGGGGTCTTCAGTCAGCCCCAGCATTTT. It translates to CASRSTGVFSQPQHF.

This clone was observed once. This sequence joins TRBV5-6 and TRBJ1-4, with unresolved D. This CDR3 has 13 amino acids. V was shortened by 3 bases and J by 8 bases, with 11 bases between the two germline ends. Germline assignment: CDR1 SGHDT and CDR2 YYEEEE. CDR3 DNA sequence: TGTGCCAGCAGCTCGGTTCAAAAGGAAAAACTGTTTTTT. Translated: CASSSVQKEKLFF.